This passage covers 18 T cell receptor beta chains from one sample sequenced in a study of blood T cell repertoires in COVID-19. Data came from immunoSEQ multiplex PCR; TCRdb stores just in-frame clones and leaves some out. The sample records 110,000 or so clones, approximately 77% being singletons. The sequenced material came from peripheral blood. The receptors stem from a human donor in a cohort sampled during active COVID-19.

The chain combines TRBV6-5 with TRBJ1-2; weak D call: TRBD1 (5 bases). The V end was cut by 6 bases, the J end by 7 bases, with 18 bases between. Germline CDR1 MNHEY, CDR2 SVGAGI. This CDR3 region has 14 residues. The CDR3 region is CASRTNTQGRGYTF. In DNA form, the CDR3 reads TGTGCCAGCAGGACAAACACCCAGGGTCGTGGCTACACCTTC.

This clone was detected only a few times. This rearrangement joins TRBV4-1 to TRBJ2-1, with 8 bases identical to TRBD2. Germline assignment: CDR1 MGHRA and CDR2 YSYEKL. Trimming took 0 bases from V and 3 from J; bases not matched to a gene: 4. CDR3 length equals 16 residues. CDR3 sequence (DNA): TGCGCCAGCAGCCAAGAAACTAGCGGCTACTACAATGAGCAGTTCTTC. Encoded protein: CASSQETSGYYNEQFF.

The chain has TRBV19 and TRBJ2-1, with TRBD1 identical over 7 bases. V gave up 6 bases and J gave up 14 bases; unmatched junction bases: 7. CDR3 length equals 11 residues. The germline gives CDR1 LNHDA, CDR2 SQIVND (reference sequence). The CDR3 reads CASRNRDSEFF. Written as DNA, the CDR3 is TGTGCCAGTAGGAACCGGGACAGTGAGTTCTTC. The variable domain in full, with the rest retrieved from reference TRBV19 and TRBJ2-1, is DGGITQSPKYLFRKEGQNVTLSCEQNLNHDAMYWYRQDPGQGLRLIYYSQIVNDFQKGDIAEGYSVSREKKESFPLTVTSAQKNPTAFYLCASRNRDSEFFGPGTRLTVL.

This clone was seen a handful of times. V gene TRBV6-5 combines with J gene TRBJ1-2; D is unresolved. Deletions cut 6 bases from V and 4 bases from J, with 15 bases between. The CDR3 consists of 14 residues. The germline V gene encodes CDR1 MNHEY and CDR2 SVGAGI. The CDR3 nucleotides read TGTGCCAGCAGACAGACCGGGGTGGTCTATGGCTACACCTTC. It is translated as CASRQTGVVYGYTF.

Sample share makes this clone medium-sized. J is TRBJ1-5 and V is TRBV10-1; 9 nucleotides match TRBD1. Trimming at V came to 6 bases and at J to 0 bases, leaving 6 bases not matched to a gene. Germline CDR1 WNHNN, CDR2 SYGVQD (reference sequence). This CDR3 is built from 16 residues. In nucleotides, the CDR3 is TGCGCCAGCAGGGCTGGACAGGGGTATAGCAATCAGCCCCAGCATTTT. This translates into CASRAGQGYSNQPQHF.

The CDR3 loop reads CASSTSTSGGASSYNEQFF. CDR3 bases: TGTGCCAGCAGCACCTCGACTAGCGGGGGGGCAAGCTCCTACAATGAGCAGTTCTTC. This chain connects TRBV7-9 to TRBJ2-1; 14 bases fit TRBD2. The CDR3 contains 19 residues. V lost 5 bases to trimming and J lost 0 bases; unmatched junction nucleotides: 9. Germline CDR1 and CDR2: SEHNR and FQNEAQ (reference sequence).

The gene calls are TRBV6-1 and TRBJ2-1; 12 bases line up with TRBD2. There are 17 residues in the CDR3. Germline V gene lookup returns CDR1 MNHNS and CDR2 SASEGT. With 4 bases clipped from V and 1 base from J, the junction kept 5 bases outside the gene matches. CDR3 bases: TGTGCCAGCAGTGGCGCTAGCGGGGGGGCTTCCTACAATGAGCAGTTCTTC. It translates to CASSGASGGASYNEQFF.

V and J are TRBV19 and TRBJ2-1; 9 bases are shared with TRBD1. The CDR3 covers 16 residues. The germline gives CDR1 LNHDA, CDR2 SQIVND (reference sequence). The V gene end was trimmed by 6 bases and the J gene end by 4 bases; junction bases not matched to a gene: 10. This CDR3 is CASRAGTGSTYNEQFF. The CDR3 DNA reads as TGTGCCAGTAGGGCCGGGACAGGGTCGACGTACAATGAGCAGTTCTTC.

This clone was picked up a small number of times. The V and J genes are TRBV29-1 and TRBJ1-1; D not resolved. Germline loops: CDR1 SQVTM, CDR2 ANQGSEA. V lost 6 bases, J lost 10 bases, and 9 bases lay in between. There are 9 residues in the CDR3. The CDR3 bases are TGCAGCGTCGTACTCCCAGCTTTCTTT. It is translated as CSVVLPAFF.

The CDR3: CASSSSNEQFF. In DNA, the CDR3 is TGTGCCAGCAGTTCCAGCAATGAGCAGTTCTTC. The genes are TRBV12-3 or TRBV12-4 and TRBJ2-1, with D hard to call. This CDR3 has 11 residues. Trimming cost V 4 bases and J 6 bases, with 4 bases left between them.

V is TRBV5-1 and J is TRBJ1-4; D may be TRBD1 (5 bases). Between the trimmed V and J ends, which lost 0 bases and 7 bases, there was a span of 13 bases. This CDR3 has 15 residues. CDR1 and CDR2 from the germline V gene are SGHRS and YFSETQ. This CDR3 is CASSLGDEGVEKLFF. The CDR3 nucleotides read TGCGCCAGCAGCTTGGGAGACGAAGGGGTTGAAAAACTGTTTTTT.

V and J are TRBV7-8 and TRBJ1-1; D perhaps matches TRBD1 (5 bases). Germline CDR1 SGHVS, CDR2 FQNEAQ. The CDR3 loop spans 15 amino acids. The V end was cut by 3 bases, the J end by 5 bases, with 16 bases between. DNA of the CDR3: TGTGCCAGCAGCTTTCAGTCCCAGGGTTTTACTGAAGCTTTCTTT. It codes for CASSFQSQGFTEAFF.

The chain couples TRBV6-5 to TRBJ2-7, with TRBD1 identical over 10 bases. Per germline, CDR1 MNHEY and CDR2 SVGAGI. This CDR3 spans 14 amino acids. Trimming at V came to 11 bases and at J to 1 base, leaving 8 bases not matched to a gene. The CDR3 bases are TGTGCCTCTGGGGGGGACAGGGGTTCCTACGAGCAGTACTTC. This codes for CASGGDRGSYEQYF.

The rearrangement uses TRBV20-1 and TRBJ1-5; unclear D gene. The CDR3 has 11 residues. The germline CDR1 and CDR2 sequences are DFQATT and SNEGSKA (reference sequence). V was shortened by 6 bases and J by 11 bases, with 14 bases between the two germline ends. CDR3 sequence reads: CSARKGEAQHF. The CDR3 DNA follows: TGCAGTGCCCGCAAGGGAGAGGCCCAGCATTTT.

The chain recombines TRBV30 with TRBJ1-1, with 9 bases that match TRBD1. J lost 3 bases, V lost 3 bases, and 2 bases had no gene match. Germline V gene sequence: CDR1 GTSNPN, CDR2 SVGIG (reference sequence). CDR3 length equals 13 residues. CDR3 DNA: TGTGCCTGGAGAGACAGGGGGTACACTGAAGCTTTCTTT. Its protein product is CAWRDRGYTEAFF.

The table lists this clone with a count of one. The chain has TRBV2 and TRBJ2-7, with TRBD2 matching 8 bases. J gave up 4 bases and V 7 bases, and 9 bases lay outside the gene matches. The V gene's germline CDR1 is SNHLY and CDR2 FYNNEI. The CDR3 spans 14 residues. The CDR3 loop is CASNSASGPYEQYF. For the CDR3, the DNA is TGTGCCAGCAATTCGGCTAGCGGGCCTTACGAGCAGTACTTC.

The chain uses TRBV7-2 and TRBJ1-2, with D perhaps matching TRBD1 (6 bases). CDR3 length: 18 amino acids. V lost 3 bases to trimming and J lost 0 bases, with 20 bases between them. The germline V gene encodes CDR1 SGHTA and CDR2 FQGNSA. CDR3 loop: CASSFSWTAARANYGYTF. The CDR3 region has the DNA TGTGCCAGCAGCTTCTCCTGGACAGCCGCGAGGGCTAACTATGGCTACACCTTC.

The CDR3 coding sequence is TGTGCCAGCAGTTACCCCACTACATTTCAGTACTTC. This encodes CASSYPTTFQYF. The rearrangement uses TRBV6-2 or TRBV6-3 and TRBJ2-7, with D uncertain. Germline CDR1 reads MNHEY; CDR2 reads SVGEGT. The CDR3 spans 12 residues. V lost 2 bases, J lost 10 bases, and 12 bases lay in between.